This paragraph reports one T cell receptor (beta chain). Its target is unknown. The sample originates from a study of T cell clones after liver transplantation. General study findings and limits: Compared with third party-reactive sequences, donor-reactive ones declined more, independent of withdrawal success.

This CDR3 spans 14 amino acids. Germline CDR1 is SGHRS and CDR2 is YFSETQ. Trimming removed 0 bases from V and 4 bases from J, with 8 bases in between. Generated by immunoSEQ multiplex PCR, the TCRdb table keeps only in-frame clones and is missing some. In the table there are tens of thousands of clones, roughly 80% of which are singletons. The genes are TRBV5-1 and TRBJ1-3; tentative D call: TRBD1 (5 bases). The origin of this receptor is a human patient who received a liver transplant. A share of the T cells may be of graft donor origin. The sequences come from CD4+ T cells from blood, collected 45 to 47 months after liver transplant. CDR3 protein: CASSLVGGGNTIYF. DNA of the CDR3: TGCGCCAGCAGCTTGGTGGGGGGAGGAAACACCATATATTTT.